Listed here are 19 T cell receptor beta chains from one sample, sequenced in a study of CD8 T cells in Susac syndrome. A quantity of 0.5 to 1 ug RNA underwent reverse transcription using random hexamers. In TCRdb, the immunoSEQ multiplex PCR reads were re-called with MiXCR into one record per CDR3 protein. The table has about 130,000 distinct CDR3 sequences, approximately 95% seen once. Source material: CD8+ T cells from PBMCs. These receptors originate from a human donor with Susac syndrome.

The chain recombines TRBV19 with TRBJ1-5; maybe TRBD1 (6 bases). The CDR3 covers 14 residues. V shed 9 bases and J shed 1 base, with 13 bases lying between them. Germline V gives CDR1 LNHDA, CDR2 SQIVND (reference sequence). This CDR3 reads CASRGGLSNQPQHF. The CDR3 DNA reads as TGTGCCAGCAGAGGGGGGTTGAGCAATCAGCCCCAGCATTTT.

Here the CDR3 DNA reads TGTGCCAGCAGTTTAGGTAGCGGGAGGAGCCAAGAGACCCAGTACTTC. This sequence encodes CASSLGSGRSQETQYF. This chain uses TRBV28 with TRBJ2-5, with 10 bases that match TRBD2. CDR1 and CDR2 from the germline V gene are MDHEN and SYDVKM. V was pared by 2 bases and J by 1 base, with 4 bases of the junction left unmatched. The CDR3 has 16 amino acids.

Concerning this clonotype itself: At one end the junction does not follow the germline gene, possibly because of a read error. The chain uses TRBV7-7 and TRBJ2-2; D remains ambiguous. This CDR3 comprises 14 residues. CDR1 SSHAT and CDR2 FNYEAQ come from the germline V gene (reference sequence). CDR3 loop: CASSFYPGTGELFF. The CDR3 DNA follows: TGTGCTAGCAGCTTTTACCCCGGGACCGGGGAGCTGTTTTTT.

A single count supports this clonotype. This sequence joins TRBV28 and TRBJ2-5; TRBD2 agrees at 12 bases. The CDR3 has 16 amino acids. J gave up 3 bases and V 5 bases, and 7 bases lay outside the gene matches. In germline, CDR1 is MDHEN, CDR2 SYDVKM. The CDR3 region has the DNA TGTGCCAGCAGTAGACTAGCGGGAGATTTAAAAGAGACCCAGTACTTC. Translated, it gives CASSRLAGDLKETQYF. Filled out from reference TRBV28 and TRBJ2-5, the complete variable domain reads DVKVTQSSRYLVKRTGEKVFLECVQDMDHENMFWYRQDPGLGLRLIYFSYDVKMKEKGDIPEGYSVSREKKERFSLILESASTNQTSMYLCASSRLAGDLKETQYFGPGTRLLVL.

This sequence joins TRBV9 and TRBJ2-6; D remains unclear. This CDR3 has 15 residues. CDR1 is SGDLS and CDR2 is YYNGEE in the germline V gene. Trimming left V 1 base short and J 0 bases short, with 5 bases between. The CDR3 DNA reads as TGTGCCAGCAGCGTATATGACTCTGGGGCCAACGTCCTGACTTTC. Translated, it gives CASSVYDSGANVLTF.

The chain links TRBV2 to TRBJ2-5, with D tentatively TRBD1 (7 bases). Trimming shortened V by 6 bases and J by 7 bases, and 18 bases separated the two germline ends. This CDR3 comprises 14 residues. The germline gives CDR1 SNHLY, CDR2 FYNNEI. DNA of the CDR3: TGTGCCAGCAGCGTCAGGGGGGCGCAGGTGACCCAGTACTTC. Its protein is CASSVRGAQVTQYF.

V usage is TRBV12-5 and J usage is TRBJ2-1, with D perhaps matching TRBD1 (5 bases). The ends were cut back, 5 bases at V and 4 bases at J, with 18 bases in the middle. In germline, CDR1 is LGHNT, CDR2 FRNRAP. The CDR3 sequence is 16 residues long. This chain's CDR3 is CASGNTSQGTYNEQFF. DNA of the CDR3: TGTGCTAGTGGTAACACAAGCCAGGGAACGTACAATGAGCAGTTCTTC.

The DNA of the CDR3 is TGTGCCTGGAATTCGGGAGCAGGACAAGAGACCCAGTACTTC. Protein: CAWNSGAGQETQYF. The V and J genes are TRBV30 and TRBJ2-5; D possibly corresponds to TRBD2 (6 bases). V lost 4 bases and J 2 bases, leaving 14 bases between the germline ends. Looked up from germline, CDR1 is GTSNPN and CDR2 is SVGIG (reference sequence). This CDR3 contains 14 residues.

CDR3 in amino acids: CASSLSPWTGVGLYEQYF. As DNA, the CDR3 is TGTGCCAGCAGTTTATCCCCTTGGACAGGGGTCGGCCTCTACGAGCAGTACTTC. The chain employs TRBV27 and TRBJ2-7; TRBD1 matches at 9 bases. The CDR3 is 18 residues long. The J segment lost 3 bases and the V segment lost 0 bases, leaving 12 bases of the junction unmatched. The germline V gene has CDR1 MNHEY and CDR2 SMNVEV (reference sequence).

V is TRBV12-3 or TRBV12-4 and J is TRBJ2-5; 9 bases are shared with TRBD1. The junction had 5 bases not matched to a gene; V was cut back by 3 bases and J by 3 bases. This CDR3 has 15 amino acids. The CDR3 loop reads CASSLGQGRKETQYF. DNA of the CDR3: TGTGCCAGCAGTTTGGGACAGGGTAGGAAAGAGACCCAGTACTTC.

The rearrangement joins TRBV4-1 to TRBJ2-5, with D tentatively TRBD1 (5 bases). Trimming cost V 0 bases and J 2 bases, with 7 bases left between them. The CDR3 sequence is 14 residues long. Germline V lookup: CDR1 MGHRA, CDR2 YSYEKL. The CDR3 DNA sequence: TGCGCCAGCAGCCAAGAGGACACGCAAGAGACCCAGTACTTC. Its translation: CASSQEDTQETQYF.

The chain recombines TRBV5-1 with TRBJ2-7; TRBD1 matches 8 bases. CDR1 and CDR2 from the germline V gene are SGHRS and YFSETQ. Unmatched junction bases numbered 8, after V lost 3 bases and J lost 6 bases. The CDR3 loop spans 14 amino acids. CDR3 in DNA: TGCGCCAGCAGCTCTGGACAGGGTATTGTCGAGCAGTACTTC. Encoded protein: CASSSGQGIVEQYF.

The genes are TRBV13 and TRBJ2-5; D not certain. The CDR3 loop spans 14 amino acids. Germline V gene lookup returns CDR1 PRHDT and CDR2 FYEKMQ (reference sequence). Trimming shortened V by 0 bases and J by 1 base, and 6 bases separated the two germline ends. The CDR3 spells CASSLGRVQETQYF. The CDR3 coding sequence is TGTGCCAGCAGCTTAGGCAGAGTCCAAGAGACCCAGTACTTC.

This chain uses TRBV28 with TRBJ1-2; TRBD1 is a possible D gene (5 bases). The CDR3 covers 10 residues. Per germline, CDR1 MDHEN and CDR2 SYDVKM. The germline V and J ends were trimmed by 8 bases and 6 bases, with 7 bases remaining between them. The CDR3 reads CASLGDGYTF. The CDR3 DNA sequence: TGTGCCAGCTTAGGGGATGGCTACACCTTC.

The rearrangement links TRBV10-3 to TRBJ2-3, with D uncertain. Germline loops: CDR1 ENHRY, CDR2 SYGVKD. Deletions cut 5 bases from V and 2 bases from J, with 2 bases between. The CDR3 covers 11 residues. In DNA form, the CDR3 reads TGTGCCATCAGTCTCACAGATACGCAGTATTTT. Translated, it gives CAISLTDTQYF.

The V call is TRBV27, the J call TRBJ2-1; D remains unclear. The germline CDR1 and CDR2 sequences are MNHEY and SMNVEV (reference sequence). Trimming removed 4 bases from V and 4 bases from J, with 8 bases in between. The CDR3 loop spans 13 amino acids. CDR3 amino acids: CASSSQLYNEQFF. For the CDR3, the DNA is TGTGCCAGCAGTTCCCAGTTATACAATGAGCAGTTCTTC.

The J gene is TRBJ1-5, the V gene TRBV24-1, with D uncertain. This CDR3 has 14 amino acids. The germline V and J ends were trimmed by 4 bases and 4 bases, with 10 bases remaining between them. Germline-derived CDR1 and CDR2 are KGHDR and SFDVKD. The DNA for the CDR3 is TGTGCCACCAGTGACACCTTGAGTAATCAGCCCCAGCATTTT. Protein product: CATSDTLSNQPQHF.

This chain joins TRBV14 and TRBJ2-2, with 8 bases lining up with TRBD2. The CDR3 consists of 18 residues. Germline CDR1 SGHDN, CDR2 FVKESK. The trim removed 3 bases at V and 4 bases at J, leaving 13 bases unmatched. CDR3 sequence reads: CASSHVTSVLRATGELFF. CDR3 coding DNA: TGTGCCAGCAGCCACGTGACTAGCGTACTTCGTGCCACCGGGGAGCTGTTTTTT.

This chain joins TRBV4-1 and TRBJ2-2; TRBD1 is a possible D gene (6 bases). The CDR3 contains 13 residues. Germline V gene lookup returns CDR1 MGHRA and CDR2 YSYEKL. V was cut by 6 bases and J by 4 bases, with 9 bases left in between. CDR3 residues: CASRRGTTGELFF. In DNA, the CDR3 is TGCGCCAGCAGAAGGGGGACCACCGGGGAGCTGTTTTTT.